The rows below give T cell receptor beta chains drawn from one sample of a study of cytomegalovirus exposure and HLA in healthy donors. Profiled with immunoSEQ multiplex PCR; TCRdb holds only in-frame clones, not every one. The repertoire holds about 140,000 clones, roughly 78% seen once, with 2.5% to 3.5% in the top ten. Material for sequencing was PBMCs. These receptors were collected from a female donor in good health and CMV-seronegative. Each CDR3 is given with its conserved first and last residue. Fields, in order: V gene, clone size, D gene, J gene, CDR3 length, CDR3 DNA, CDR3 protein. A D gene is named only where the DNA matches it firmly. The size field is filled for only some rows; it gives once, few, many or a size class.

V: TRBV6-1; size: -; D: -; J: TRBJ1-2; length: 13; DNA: TGTGCCAGCACCTTATGGCAGAACTATGGCTACACCTTC; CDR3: CASTLWQNYGYTF
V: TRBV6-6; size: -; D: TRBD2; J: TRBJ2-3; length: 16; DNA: TGTGCCAGCAGAGACCCTAGCGGGAGGTCCACAGATACGCAGTATTTT; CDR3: CASRDPSGRSTDTQYF
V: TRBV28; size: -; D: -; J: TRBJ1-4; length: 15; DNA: TGTGCCAGCAGCAGCTACGGGGGGGGAGTTGAAAAACTGTTTTTT; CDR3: CASSSYGGGVEKLFF
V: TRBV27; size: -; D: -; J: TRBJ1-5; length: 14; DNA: TGTGCCAGCAGTTTTTCAGGCCCCAATCAGCCCCAGCATTTT; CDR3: CASSFSGPNQPQHF
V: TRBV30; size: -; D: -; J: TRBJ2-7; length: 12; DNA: TGTGCCTGGAGTGCCGGCGGCTACGAGCAGTACTTC; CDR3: CAWSAGGYEQYF
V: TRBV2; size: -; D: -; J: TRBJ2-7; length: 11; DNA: TGTGCCAGCAGTGTAACCTACGAGCAGTACTTC; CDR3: CASSVTYEQYF
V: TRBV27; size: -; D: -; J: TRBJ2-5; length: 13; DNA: TGTGCCAGCAGTCGACAGCCTGAAGAGACCCAGTACTTC; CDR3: CASSRQPEETQYF
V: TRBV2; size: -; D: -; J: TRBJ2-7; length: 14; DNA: TGTGCCAGCAGTGATGTACGGAGCTCCTACGAGCAGTACTTC; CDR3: CASSDVRSSYEQYF
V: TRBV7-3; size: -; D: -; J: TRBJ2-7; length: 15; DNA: TGTGCCAGCAGCGGGGGCCCCGGGACCACCTACGAGCAGTACTTC; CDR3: CASSGGPGTTYEQYF
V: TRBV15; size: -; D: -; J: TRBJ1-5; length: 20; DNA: TGTGCCACCAGCAGAGAACCACCGGGGGAAAAGGGATTGAGCAATCAGCCCCAGCATTTT; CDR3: CATSREPPGEKGLSNQPQHF
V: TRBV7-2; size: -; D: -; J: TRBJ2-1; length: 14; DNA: TGTGCCAGCAGCCCCCTCCCAGTCCGCAATGAGCAGTTCTTC; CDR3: CASSPLPVRNEQFF
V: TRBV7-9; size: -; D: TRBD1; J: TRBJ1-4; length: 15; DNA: TGTGCCAGCAGCTCCGGACAGGGAAATAATGAAAAACTGTTTTTT; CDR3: CASSSGQGNNEKLFF
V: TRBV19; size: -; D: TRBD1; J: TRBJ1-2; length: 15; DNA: TGTGCCAGTAGTCCCTCGGGGACAGGGAACTATGGCTACACCTTC; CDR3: CASSPSGTGNYGYTF
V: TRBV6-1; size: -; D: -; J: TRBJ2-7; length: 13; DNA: TGTGCCAGCAGTAGGACAGCAGCCTACGAGCAGTACTTC; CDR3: CASSRTAAYEQYF
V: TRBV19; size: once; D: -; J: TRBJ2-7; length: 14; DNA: TGTGCCAGTAGTATGGCTAGCGCTCTGGGTGAGCAGTACTTC; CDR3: CASSMASALGEQYF
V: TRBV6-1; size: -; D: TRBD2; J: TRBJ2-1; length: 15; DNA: TGTGCCAGCAGTCACCCGGCGGGGGATCTCAATGAGCAGTTCTTC; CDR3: CASSHPAGDLNEQFF
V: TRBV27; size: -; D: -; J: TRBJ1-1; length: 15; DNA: TGTGCCAGCAGTTTAAACTTAGGAGCGAACACTGAAGCTTTCTTT; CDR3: CASSLNLGANTEAFF
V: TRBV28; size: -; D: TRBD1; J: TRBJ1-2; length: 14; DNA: TGTGCCAGCAGGGGGACAGGGGGCGCGTTGGGCTACACCTTC; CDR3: CASRGTGGALGYTF
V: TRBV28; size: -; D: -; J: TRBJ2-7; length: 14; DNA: TGTGCCAGCAGCCGCGACAGGAGTAACTACGAGCAGTACTTC; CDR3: CASSRDRSNYEQYF
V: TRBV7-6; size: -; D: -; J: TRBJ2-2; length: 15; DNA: TGTGCCAGCAGCTTTATACAGGGGAACACCGGGGAGCTGTTTTTT; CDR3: CASSFIQGNTGELFF